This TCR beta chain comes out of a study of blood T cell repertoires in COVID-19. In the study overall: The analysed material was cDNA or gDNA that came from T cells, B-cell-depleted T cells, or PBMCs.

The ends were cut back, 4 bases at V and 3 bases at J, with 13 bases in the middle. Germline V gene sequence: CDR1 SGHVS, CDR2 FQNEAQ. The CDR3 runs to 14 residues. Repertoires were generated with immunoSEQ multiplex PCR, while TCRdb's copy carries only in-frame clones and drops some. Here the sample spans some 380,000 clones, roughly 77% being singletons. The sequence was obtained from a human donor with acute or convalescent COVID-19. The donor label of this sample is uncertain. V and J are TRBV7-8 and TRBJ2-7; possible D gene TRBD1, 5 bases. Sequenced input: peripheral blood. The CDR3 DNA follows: TGTGCCAGCAGCTACCCGACAGAAAGCTACGAGCAGTACTTC. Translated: CASSYPTESYEQYF.